The 14 T cell receptor beta chains below come from one sample, sequenced in a study of CD4 T cells in relation to SARS-CoV-2 and coronaviruses. The antigens for these receptors are not known. Produced via immunoSEQ multiplex PCR; TCRdb's table is partial and in-frame only. The sample contains 20,000 to 25,000 clones, 74% of which appear only once. CD4+ T cells from unexposed donors were obtained before the COVID-19 pandemic (2011-2018). The cells were cultured for around ten days before CD4+ T cells were isolated. The sequenced material came from CD4+ T cells from PBMCs, cultured in vitro. These receptors all come from a human donor in good health.

The chain joins TRBV27 to TRBJ2-3; a possible D gene is TRBD2 (7 bases). The CDR3 length is 16 residues. With 3 bases removed from V and 3 bases from J, the gap between germline ends came to 16 bases. Looked up from germline, CDR1 is MNHEY and CDR2 is SMNVEV (reference sequence). The CDR3 DNA sequence: TGTGCCAGCAGTTTGGATGTGGGAGGGACAACAGATACGCAGTATTTT. Protein: CASSLDVGGTTDTQYF.

The chain recombines TRBV3-1 (or the pseudogene TRBV3-2) with TRBJ2-5, with unresolved D. Germline CDR1 is LGHDT and CDR2 is YNNKEL (reference sequence). The V and J ends lost 0 bases and 5 bases respectively, with 10 bases between them. This CDR3 region has 14 residues. The CDR3 protein is CASSQEGAGETQYF. The CDR3 DNA follows: TGTGCCAGCAGCCAAGAGGGTGCCGGGGAGACCCAGTACTTC.

Sample share makes this clone medium-sized. The rearrangement joins TRBV7-9 to TRBJ1-2; D unresolved. Trimming shortened V by 2 bases and J by 6 bases, and 4 bases separated the two germline ends. CDR3 length: 11 residues. Germline V gene sequence: CDR1 SEHNR, CDR2 FQNEAQ (reference sequence). The CDR3 DNA reads TGTGCCAGCAGCTTATACCATGGCTACACCTTC. Protein product: CASSLYHGYTF. The entire variable domain, with the rest obtained from reference TRBV7-9 and TRBJ1-2, is as follows: DTGVSQNPRHKITKRGQNVTFRCDPISEHNRLYWYRQTLGQGPEFLTYFQNEAQLEKSRLLSDRFSAERPKGSFSTLEIQRTEQGDSAMYLCASSLYHGYTFGSGTRLTVV.

Note on this clone: At one end, the junction sequence differs from germline, possibly due to a read error. The chain carries TRBV6-1 and TRBJ1-4, with 8 positions matching TRBD1. CDR1 MNHNS and CDR2 SASEGT come from the germline V gene. The CDR3 runs to 14 residues. CDR3 bases: TGTGCCAGCAACACAGGGGGTACTAATGAAAGACTGTTTTTT. This encodes CASNTGGTNERLFF.

The chain combines TRBV6-5 with TRBJ1-4; D ambiguous. Between the trimmed V and J ends, which lost 5 bases and 5 bases, there was a span of 12 bases. Per the germline V gene, CDR1 is MNHEY and CDR2 is SVGAGI. The CDR3 consists of 14 residues. The CDR3 coding sequence is TGTGCCAGCAGTCGGGCAGGAGTAAATGAAAAACTGTTTTTT. Protein product: CASSRAGVNEKLFF.

The chain recombines TRBV9 with TRBJ2-2, with a possible D match to TRBD1 (6 bases). The CDR3 totals 17 residues. In germline, CDR1 is SGDLS, CDR2 YYNGEE. Trimming pared 0 bases from V and 7 bases from J, leaving 19 bases between. CDR3: CASSVAQPRGGSGELFF. The CDR3 DNA sequence: TGTGCCAGCAGCGTAGCTCAACCCAGGGGCGGCAGCGGGGAGCTGTTTTTT. Variable domain in full (rest from reference TRBV9 and TRBJ2-2): DSGVTQTPKHLITATGQRVTLRCSPRSGDLSVYWYQQSLDQGLQFLIQYYNGEERAKGNILERFSAQQFPDLHSELNLSSLELGDSALYFCASSVAQPRGGSGELFFGEGSRLTVL.

The chain has TRBV11-2 and TRBJ1-2; TRBD1 matches at 8 bases. The trim removed 5 bases at V and 2 bases at J, leaving 13 bases unmatched. Germline CDR1 and CDR2: SGHAT and FQNNGV. This CDR3 comprises 17 residues. In DNA, the CDR3 is TGTGCCAGCAGCCCCCAGCCCCCGGACAGGGCCAACTATGGCTACACCTTC. Encoded protein: CASSPQPPDRANYGYTF.

This clone was recorded a few times. The chain employs TRBV3-1 (or the pseudogene TRBV3-2) and TRBJ1-3, with D possibly TRBD1 on 6 matching bases. Germline-derived CDR1 and CDR2 are LGHDT and YNNKEL (reference sequence). V lost 3 bases and J 0 bases, leaving 9 bases between the germline ends. CDR3 length equals 15 residues. The CDR3 loop reads CASSQWTASGNTIYF. In DNA form, the CDR3 reads TGTGCCAGCAGCCAGTGGACAGCCTCTGGAAACACCATATATTTT.

CDR3 protein: CASSLGGGTYEQYF. The CDR3 DNA reads TGTGCCAGCAGTCTGGGGGGGGGTACCTACGAGCAGTACTTC. The chain carries TRBV5-6 and TRBJ2-7; TRBD2 matches at 7 bases. The CDR3 extends over 14 amino acids. The V gene end was trimmed by 5 bases and the J gene end by 2 bases; junction bases not matched to a gene: 7. CDR1 and CDR2 from the germline V gene are SGHDT and YYEEEE.

In this sample, this clone turned up a few times. This chain links TRBV19 with TRBJ1-2, with TRBD1 identical over 7 bases. CDR1 and CDR2 (germline): LNHDA, SQIVND (reference sequence). V gave up 6 bases and J gave up 5 bases; unmatched junction bases: 6. The CDR3 contains 13 residues. The CDR3 protein is CASRRGQEYGYTF. CDR3 in DNA: TGTGCCAGTAGGCGCGGACAGGAGTATGGCTACACCTTC.

The CDR3: CASSQTGRAETQYF. Here the CDR3 DNA reads TGTGCCAGCAGCCAAACCGGGAGGGCGGAGACCCAGTACTTC. The genes are TRBV3-1 (or the pseudogene TRBV3-2) and TRBJ2-5, with 8 bases lining up with TRBD2. Germline-derived CDR1 and CDR2 are LGHDT and YNNKEL (reference sequence). The ends lost 2 bases at V and 5 bases at J; junction bases unmatched: 4. The CDR3 extends over 14 amino acids.

A few counts support this clone. This chain links TRBV30 with TRBJ2-7; D remains ambiguous. Germline CDR1 reads GTSNPN; CDR2 reads SVGIG (reference sequence). The ends were cut back, 5 bases at V and 7 bases at J, with 12 bases in the middle. CDR3 length equals 11 residues. CDR3 amino acids: CAWGITLEQYF. CDR3 coding DNA: TGTGCCTGGGGGATCACACTTGAGCAGTACTTC.

The gene calls are TRBV5-1 and TRBJ1-1, with a possible D match to TRBD1 (6 bases). Trimming left V 5 bases short and J 0 bases short, with 11 bases between. The CDR3 is 14 residues long. Germline CDR1 reads SGHRS; CDR2 reads YFSETQ. CDR3 protein: CASSLDSMNTEAFF. DNA of the CDR3: TGCGCCAGCAGTCTGGACAGTATGAACACTGAAGCTTTCTTT.

This chain links TRBV18 with TRBJ2-5; D perhaps matches TRBD1 (6 bases). The CDR3 runs to 18 residues. CDR1 is KGHSH, CDR2 LQKENI, per germline. Trimming pared 3 bases from V and 5 bases from J, leaving 25 bases between. The CDR3: CASSPQNPTGSLRETQYF. CDR3 in DNA: TGTGCCAGCTCACCTCAGAACCCGACAGGCAGCTTAAGGGAGACCCAGTACTTC.